The subject of this entry is one T cell receptor (beta chain). Its specificity is not known. Clones were sequenced by immunoSEQ multiplex PCR, and TCRdb holds only the in-frame ones, with some missing. The sample holds tens of thousands of clones; around nine tenths are singletons and the top ten take roughly 2.7%. In germline, CDR1 is SQVTM, CDR2 ANQGSEA. Unmatched junction bases numbered 7, after V lost 7 bases and J lost 7 bases. The CDR3 covers 12 residues. The sample originates from a study of T cells in localized non-small cell lung cancer. Points from the study as a whole: Paired adjacent lung recovered a median about 61 of the top 100 tumor clones.

This sequence was found in a female donor over 55 with stage I squamous cell lung carcinoma. The sample consisted of peripheral blood, taken before any cancer treatment. The chain couples TRBV29-1 to TRBJ2-3; 8 bases match TRBD1. CDR3: CSDRTGLYTQYF. In DNA, the CDR3 is TGCAGCGATCGGACAGGGTTGTATACGCAGTATTTT.